This TCR beta chain was sequenced in a study of spatial heterogeneity in lung cancer. Sample time point: sample taken at primary tumor resection. From tumor, nontumor lung or frozen PBMC, whole RNA was taken unsorted for sequencing. The donors were 70 or so patients with non-small cell lung cancer that was early-stage and untreated. Findings and limits, study-wide: Detection of ubiquitous tumor TCRs in blood was higher at resection than follow-up.

TCRdb re-called the 5' RACE reads with MiXCR, one entry per CDR3 protein. The repertoire holds about 92,000 distinct CDR3 sequences, with 9.5% to 15% as singletons. Note on this clonotype: Its target is unknown.

This CDR3 has 15 residues. The V segment lost 6 bases and the J segment 3 bases; nucleotides outside the gene matches: 7. This TCR was sampled from a male donor with early-stage non-small cell lung cancer. This material consisted of PBMCs, taken at surgery. The chain carries TRBV12-3 or TRBV12-4 and TRBJ2-1, with TRBD1 matching 8 bases. The CDR3 reads CASRTSGGDYNEQFF. In nucleotides, the CDR3 is TGTGCCAGCAGAACTTCAGGGGGCGACTACAATGAGCAGTTCTTC.